This T cell receptor beta chain was identified during a study of T cells in Graves' hyperthyroidism and ophthalmopathy. Study results and limitations: Ophthalmopathy got predicted by the model a median roughly six months before its onset. A 13 V-J model separated ophthalmopathy from stable hyperthyroidism. Peripheral blood also featured most of the thyroid clonotypes expanded above 0.001.

Amplified regions were TCR beta CDR3 sequences from RNA transcripts. First-round RT-PCR with HTBI primers amplified the TCR CDR3 region. TCRdb ran MiXCR on the multiplex PCR reads and lists one entry per CDR3 protein. The table records around 600,000 distinct CDR3 sequences, about 14% of them present only once. Concerning this clonotype: What it recognizes is unknown.

V was trimmed by 4 bases and J by 4 bases, leaving 4 bases between them. CDR3 length equals 12 residues. Germline lookup yields CDR1 KGHDR and CDR2 SFDVKD. The diagnostic basis comprised clinical symptoms, serum thyroxine and TRAb, thyroid ultrasound and orbital computed tomography. The rearrangement joins TRBV24-1 to TRBJ1-5, with D unresolved. The sequence derives from a woman aged 45-65 years with Graves' ophthalmopathy. Sample: blood. The CDR3 DNA reads as TGTGCCACCAGTGACACGAATCAGCCCCAGCATTTT. Translation: CATSDTNQPQHF.